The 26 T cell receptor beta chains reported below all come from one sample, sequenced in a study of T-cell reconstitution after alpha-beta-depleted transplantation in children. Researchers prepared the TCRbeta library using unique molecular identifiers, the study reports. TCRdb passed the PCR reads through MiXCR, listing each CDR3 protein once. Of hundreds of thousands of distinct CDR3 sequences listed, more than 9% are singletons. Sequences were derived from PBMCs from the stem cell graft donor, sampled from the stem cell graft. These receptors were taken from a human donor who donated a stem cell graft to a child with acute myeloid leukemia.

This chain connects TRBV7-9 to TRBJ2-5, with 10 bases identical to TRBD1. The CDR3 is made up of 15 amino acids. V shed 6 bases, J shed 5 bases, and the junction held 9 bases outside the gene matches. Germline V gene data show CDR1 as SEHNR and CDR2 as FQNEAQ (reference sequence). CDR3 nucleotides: TGTGCCAGCAGGCTACCGGGACAGGGGTTGGAGACCCAGTACTTC. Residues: CASRLPGQGLETQYF.

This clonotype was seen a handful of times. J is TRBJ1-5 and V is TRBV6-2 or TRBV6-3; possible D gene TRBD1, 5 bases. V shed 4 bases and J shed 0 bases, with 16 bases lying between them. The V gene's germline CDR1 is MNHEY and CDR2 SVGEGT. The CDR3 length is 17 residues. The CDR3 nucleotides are TGTGCCAGCAGTTTCATTCAGGGCCCCACTAGCAATCAGCCCCAGCATTTT. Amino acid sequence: CASSFIQGPTSNQPQHF.

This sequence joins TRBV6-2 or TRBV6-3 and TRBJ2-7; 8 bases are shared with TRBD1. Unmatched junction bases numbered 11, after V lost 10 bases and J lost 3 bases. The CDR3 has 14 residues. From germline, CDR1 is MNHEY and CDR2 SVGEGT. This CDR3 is CATKGQGFGYEQYF. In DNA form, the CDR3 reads TGTGCCACCAAAGGACAGGGTTTCGGCTACGAGCAGTACTTC.

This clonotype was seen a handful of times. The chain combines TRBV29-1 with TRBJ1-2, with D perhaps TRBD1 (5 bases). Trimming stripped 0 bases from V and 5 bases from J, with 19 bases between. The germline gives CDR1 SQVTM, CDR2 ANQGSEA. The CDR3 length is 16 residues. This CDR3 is CSVEDLRQGKGYGYTF. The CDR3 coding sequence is TGCAGCGTTGAAGATCTTCGACAAGGGAAGGGGTATGGCTACACCTTC.

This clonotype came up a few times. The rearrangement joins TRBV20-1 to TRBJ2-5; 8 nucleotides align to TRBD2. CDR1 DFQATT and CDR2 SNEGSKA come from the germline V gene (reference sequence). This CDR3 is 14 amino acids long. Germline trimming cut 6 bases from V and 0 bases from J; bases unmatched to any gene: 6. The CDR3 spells CSAPGTRNQETQYF. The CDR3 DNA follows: TGCAGTGCGCCGGGGACTAGGAACCAAGAGACCCAGTACTTC.

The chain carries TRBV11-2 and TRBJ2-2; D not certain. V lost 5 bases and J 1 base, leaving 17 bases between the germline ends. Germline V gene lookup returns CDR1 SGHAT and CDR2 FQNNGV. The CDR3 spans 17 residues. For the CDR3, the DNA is TGTGCCAGCAGCCACCCCACCATTAGACAGAACACCGGGGAGCTGTTTTTT. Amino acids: CASSHPTIRQNTGELFF.

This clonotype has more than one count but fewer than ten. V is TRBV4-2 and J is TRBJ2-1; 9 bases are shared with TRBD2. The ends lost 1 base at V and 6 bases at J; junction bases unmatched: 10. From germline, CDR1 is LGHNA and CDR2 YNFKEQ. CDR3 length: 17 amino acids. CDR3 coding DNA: TGTGCCAGCAGCCAAGTCCGGGCGGGAGGGCCCACCAATGAGCAGTTCTTC. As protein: CASSQVRAGGPTNEQFF.

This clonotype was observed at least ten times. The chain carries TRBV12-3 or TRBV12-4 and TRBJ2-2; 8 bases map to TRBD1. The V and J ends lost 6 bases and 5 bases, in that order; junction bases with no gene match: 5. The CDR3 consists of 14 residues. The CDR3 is CASRGQGVTGELFF. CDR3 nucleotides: TGTGCCAGCAGAGGACAGGGAGTAACCGGGGAGCTGTTTTTT.

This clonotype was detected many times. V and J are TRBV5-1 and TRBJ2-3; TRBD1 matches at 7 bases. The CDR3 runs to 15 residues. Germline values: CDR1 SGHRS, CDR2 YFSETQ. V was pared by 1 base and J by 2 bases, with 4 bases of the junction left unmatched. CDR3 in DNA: TGCGCCAGCAGCTTGAAAGGGACAGACACAGATACGCAGTATTTT. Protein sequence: CASSLKGTDTDTQYF.

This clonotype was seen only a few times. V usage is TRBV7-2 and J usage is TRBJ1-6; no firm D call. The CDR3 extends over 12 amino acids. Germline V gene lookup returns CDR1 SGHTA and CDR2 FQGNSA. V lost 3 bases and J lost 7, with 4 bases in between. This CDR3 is CASSFLNSPLHF. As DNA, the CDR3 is TGTGCCAGCAGCTTCCTGAATTCACCCCTCCACTTT.

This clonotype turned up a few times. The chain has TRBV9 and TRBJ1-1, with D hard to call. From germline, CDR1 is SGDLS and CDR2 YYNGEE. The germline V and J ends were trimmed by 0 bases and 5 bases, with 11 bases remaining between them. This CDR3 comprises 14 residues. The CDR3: CASSVATGSTEAFF. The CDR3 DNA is TGTGCCAGCAGCGTAGCTACGGGGAGTACTGAAGCTTTCTTT.

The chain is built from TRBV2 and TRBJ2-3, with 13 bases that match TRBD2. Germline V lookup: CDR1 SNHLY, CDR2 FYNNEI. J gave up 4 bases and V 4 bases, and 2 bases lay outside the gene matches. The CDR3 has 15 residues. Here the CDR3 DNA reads TGTGCCAGCAGTGGGACTAGCGGGAGTGCAGATACGCAGTATTTT. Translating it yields CASSGTSGSADTQYF.

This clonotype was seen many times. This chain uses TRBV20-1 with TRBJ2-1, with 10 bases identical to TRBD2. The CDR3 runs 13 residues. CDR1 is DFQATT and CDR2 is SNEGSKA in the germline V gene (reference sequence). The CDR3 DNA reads TGCACTAGCGGGAGCTACTCCTACAATGAGCAGTTCTTC. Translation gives CTSGSYSYNEQFF.

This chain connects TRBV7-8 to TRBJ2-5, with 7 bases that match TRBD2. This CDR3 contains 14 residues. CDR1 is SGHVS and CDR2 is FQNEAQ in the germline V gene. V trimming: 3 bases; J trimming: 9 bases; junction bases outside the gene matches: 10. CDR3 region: CASSFSIGGSAQYF. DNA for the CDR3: TGTGCCAGCAGCTTTTCCATCGGGGGGTCGGCCCAGTACTTC.

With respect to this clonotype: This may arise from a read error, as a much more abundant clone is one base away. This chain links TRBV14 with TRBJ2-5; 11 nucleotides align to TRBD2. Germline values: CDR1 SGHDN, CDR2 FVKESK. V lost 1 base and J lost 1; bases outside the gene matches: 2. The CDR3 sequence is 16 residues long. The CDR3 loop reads CASSQGLAGFQETQYF. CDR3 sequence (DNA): TGTGCCAGCAGCCAAGGACTAGCGGGATTCCAAGAGACCCAGTACTTC.

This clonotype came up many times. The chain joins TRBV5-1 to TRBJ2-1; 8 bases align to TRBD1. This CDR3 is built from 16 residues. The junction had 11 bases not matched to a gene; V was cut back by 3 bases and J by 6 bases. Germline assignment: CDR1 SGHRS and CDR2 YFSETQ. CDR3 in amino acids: CASSSGRNRGINEQFF. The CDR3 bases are TGCGCCAGCAGCTCCGGAAGGAACAGGGGGATCAATGAGCAGTTCTTC. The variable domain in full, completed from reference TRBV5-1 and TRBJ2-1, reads KAGVTQTPRYLIKTRGQQVTLSCSPISGHRSVSWYQQTPGQGLQFLFEYFSETQRNKGNFPGRFSGRQFSNSRSEMNVSTLELGDSALYLCASSSGRNRGINEQFFGPGTRLTVL.

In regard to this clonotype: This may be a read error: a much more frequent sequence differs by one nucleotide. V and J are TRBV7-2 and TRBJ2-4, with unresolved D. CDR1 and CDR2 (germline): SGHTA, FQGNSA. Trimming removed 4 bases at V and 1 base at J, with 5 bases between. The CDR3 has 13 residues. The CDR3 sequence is CASSYWAKNIQYF. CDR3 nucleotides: TGTGCCAGCAGCTACTGGGCCAAAAACATTCAGTACTTC.

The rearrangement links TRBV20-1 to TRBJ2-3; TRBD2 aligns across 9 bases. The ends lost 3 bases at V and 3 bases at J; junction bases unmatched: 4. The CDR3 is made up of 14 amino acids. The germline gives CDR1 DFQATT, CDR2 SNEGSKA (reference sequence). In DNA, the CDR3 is TGCAGTGCTAGTCGGCGGGAGGGAACAGATACGCAGTATTTT. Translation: CSASRREGTDTQYF.

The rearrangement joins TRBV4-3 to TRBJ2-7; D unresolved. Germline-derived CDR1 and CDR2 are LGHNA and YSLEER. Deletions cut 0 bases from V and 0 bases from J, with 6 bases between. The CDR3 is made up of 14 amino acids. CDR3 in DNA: TGCGCCAGCAGCCAAGAGCCATACTCCTACGAGCAGTACTTC. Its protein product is CASSQEPYSYEQYF.

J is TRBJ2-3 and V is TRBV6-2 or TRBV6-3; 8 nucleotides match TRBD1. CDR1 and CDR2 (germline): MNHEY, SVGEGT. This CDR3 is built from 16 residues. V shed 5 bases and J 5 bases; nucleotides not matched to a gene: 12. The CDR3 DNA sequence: TGTGCCAGCAGTCTGATCAACAGGGGGGTTGGAGATACGCAGTATTTT. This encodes CASSLINRGVGDTQYF.

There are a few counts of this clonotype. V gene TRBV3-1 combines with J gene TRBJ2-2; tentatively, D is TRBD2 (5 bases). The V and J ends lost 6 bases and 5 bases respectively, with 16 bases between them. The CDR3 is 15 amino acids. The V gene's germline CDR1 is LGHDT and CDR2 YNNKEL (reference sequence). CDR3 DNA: TGTGCCAGCAGTCCCTATGCGCGCGGGACCGGGGAGCTGTTTTTT. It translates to CASSPYARGTGELFF.

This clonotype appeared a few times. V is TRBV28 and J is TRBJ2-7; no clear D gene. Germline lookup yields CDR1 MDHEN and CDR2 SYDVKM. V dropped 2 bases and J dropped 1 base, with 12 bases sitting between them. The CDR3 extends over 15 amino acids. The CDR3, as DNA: TGTGCCAGCAGTTTAACCTGGGCTGGATCCTACGAGCAGTACTTC. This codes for CASSLTWAGSYEQYF.

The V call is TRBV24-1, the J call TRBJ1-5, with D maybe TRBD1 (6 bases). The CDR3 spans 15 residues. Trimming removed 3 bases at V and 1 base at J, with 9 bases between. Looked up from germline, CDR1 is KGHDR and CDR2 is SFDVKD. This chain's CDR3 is CATSDHGQSNQPQHF. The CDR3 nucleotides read TGTGCCACCAGTGATCATGGACAGAGCAATCAGCCCCAGCATTTT.

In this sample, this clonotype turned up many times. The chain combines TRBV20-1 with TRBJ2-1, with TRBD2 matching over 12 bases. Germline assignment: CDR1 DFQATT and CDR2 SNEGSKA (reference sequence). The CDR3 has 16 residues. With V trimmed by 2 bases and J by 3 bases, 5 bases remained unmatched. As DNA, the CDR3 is TGCAGTGCTAGACTAGCGGGAGGGCGATTCTACAATGAGCAGTTCTTC. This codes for CSARLAGGRFYNEQFF.

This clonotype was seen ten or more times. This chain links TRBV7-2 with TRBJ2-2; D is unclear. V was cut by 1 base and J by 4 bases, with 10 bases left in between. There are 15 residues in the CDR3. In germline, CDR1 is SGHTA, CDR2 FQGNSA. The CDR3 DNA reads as TGTGCCAGCAGCTTAGACCGTGGCTCCACCGGGGAGCTGTTTTTT. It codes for CASSLDRGSTGELFF.

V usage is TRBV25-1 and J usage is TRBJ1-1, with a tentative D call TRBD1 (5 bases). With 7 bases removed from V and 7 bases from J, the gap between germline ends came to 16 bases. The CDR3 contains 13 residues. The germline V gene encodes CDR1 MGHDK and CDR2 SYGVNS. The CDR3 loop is CASKDGAAIEAFF. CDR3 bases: TGTGCCAGCAAAGACGGGGCTGCAATTGAAGCTTTCTTT.